This TCR beta chain is drawn from a study of early T cells in non-severe SARS-CoV-2 infection. Study-wide context: Sequencing was performed on bulk RNA from unsorted whole blood, leaving chains unpaired.

Each single cDNA molecule received a unique molecular identifier. Each CDR3 protein is one row after TCRdb ran MiXCR on the 5' RACE reads. The data contain 75,000 to 80,000 distinct CDR3 sequences, roughly a sixth of them singletons. Per the germline V gene, CDR1 is DFQATT and CDR2 is SNEGSKA (reference sequence). V lost 3 bases, J lost 3 bases, and 8 bases stayed unmatched. The CDR3 runs 15 residues. The chain is built from TRBV20-1 and TRBJ2-3, with TRBD2 identical over 8 bases. The specimen sequenced was whole blood. The receptor was derived from an adult who was a healthcare worker with PCR-confirmed SARS-CoV-2 infection or an uninfected control (not recorded which). The CDR3 region is CSASAGTRFTDTQYF. CDR3 DNA sequence: TGCAGTGCTAGCGCCGGGACTAGATTTACAGATACGCAGTATTTT.